This T cell receptor (beta chain) was profiled in a study of shared clonotypes between healthy human individuals. Study in general: Donors were a couple of women and a few men aged 18 to 49.

Naive CD8 cells lacked CD45RO, underwent positive selection for CCR7 and left out terminally differentiated effector memory CD45RA+ cells. Method: immunoSEQ multiplex PCR; TCRdb's copy keeps in-frame clones and lacks some. The sample records 800,000 to 950,000 clones, 95% to 97% being singletons. There are 15 residues in the CDR3. Germline V gene data show CDR1 as MGHRA and CDR2 as YSYEKL. The V end lost 1 base, the J end lost 3 bases, and 13 bases lay between the germline ends. The TCR was taken from a man aged 25-45 years in good health. The chain carries TRBV4-1 and TRBJ2-7; no clear D gene. Material: naive CD8+ T cells sorted from blood. The chain's CDR3 is CASSQGVGAVYEQYF. CDR3 nucleotides: TGCGCCAGCAGCCAAGGGGTTGGCGCGGTCTACGAGCAGTACTTC.